The clone carrying this T cell receptor beta chain appeared a few times. Its matching antigen is unknown. The source of the sample is a study of CD8+ T cells in alopecia areata. Overall study: Twice a day, 5 to 10 mg of oral tofacitinib was administered to treated patients. Findings and caveats of the study: Relative to normal scalp, lesional scalp, especially alopecia totalis/universalis, showed higher clonality. Among the top 100, expanded CD8+ clones, as well as scalp clonality, were significantly decreased by tofacitinib. One nonresponder makes the tie between baseline CD8+ expansion and response uncertain.

RNA extraction and reverse transcription yielded cDNA as sequencing template. The protocol was immunoSEQ multiplex PCR, while the TCRdb copy is restricted to in-frame clones and leaves out a portion. This table holds 150,000 to 250,000 clones, about three fifths found once. In germline, CDR1 is SGHTA, CDR2 FQGNSA. The CDR3 contains 15 residues. The V end was cut by 1 base, the J end by 0 bases, with 9 bases between. Treatment specified: oral pan-JAK inhibitor, 5-10 mg twice daily. Sequencing was performed on CD4+ T cells sorted from blood, taken at week 24, from a patient treated with tofacitinib. The chain couples TRBV7-2 to TRBJ1-1, with D perhaps matching TRBD1 (5 bases). The origin of this receptor is a human donor with alopecia areata. The CDR3 DNA reads TGTGCCAGCAGCTTAGAATTGGGGGTGAACACTGAAGCTTTCTTT. This translates into CASSLELGVNTEAFF. Using reference TRBV7-2 and TRBJ1-1 for the parts outside the CDR3, the full variable domain is GAGVSQSPSNKVTEKGKDVELRCDPISGHTALYWYRQSLGQGLEFLIYFQGNSAPDKSGLPSDRFSAERTGGSVSTLTIQRTQQEDSAVYLCASSLELGVNTEAFFGQGTRLTVV.